Presented here are 13 T cell receptor beta chains from one specimen sequenced in a study of T cell responses to AZD1222 COVID-19 vaccine. Data came from immunoSEQ multiplex PCR; TCRdb stores just in-frame clones and leaves some out. The top ten hold roughly 4.9% of the sample, which has 65,000 to 80,000 clones, around 90% seen once. Sequenced here: peripheral blood, sampled 28 days after the second dose of the MenACWY control vaccine. The source is an adult who received the MenACWY meningococcal vaccine as a control.

There are a few counts of this clone. J is TRBJ1-1 and V is TRBV4-3; no reliable D call. The CDR3 spans 14 residues. V was trimmed by 3 bases and J by 5 bases, leaving 13 bases between them. CDR1 and CDR2 (germline): LGHNA, YSLEER. The DNA of the CDR3 is TGCGCCAGCAGCCACCGCTCGAGGAAAACTGAAGCTTTCTTT. As protein: CASSHRSRKTEAFF.

The chain employs TRBV19 and TRBJ2-3; no reliable D call. Between the trimmed V and J ends, which lost 2 bases and 0 bases, there was a span of 6 bases. Germline V CDR1 and CDR2: LNHDA, SQIVND (reference sequence). This CDR3 contains 14 residues. CDR3 loop: CASSIQLSTDTQYF. CDR3 coding DNA: TGTGCCAGTAGTATACAACTGAGCACAGATACGCAGTATTTT.

This clone has just one count. The chain uses TRBV6-5 and TRBJ2-7, with TRBD1 matching over 7 bases. V shed 8 bases, J shed 2 bases, and the junction held 9 bases outside the gene matches. CDR1 is MNHEY and CDR2 is SVGAGI in the germline V gene. The CDR3 runs to 14 residues. CDR3 region: CASRPGQATYEQYF. Here the CDR3 DNA reads TGTGCCAGCCGCCCCGGACAGGCCACCTACGAGCAGTACTTC.

This sequence joins TRBV19 and TRBJ2-6; no firm D call. Germline values: CDR1 LNHDA, CDR2 SQIVND (reference sequence). V was trimmed by 3 bases and J by 0 bases, leaving 3 bases between them. This CDR3 region has 14 residues. The CDR3 sequence is CASSIASGANVLTF. CDR3 sequence (DNA): TGTGCCAGTAGTATTGCCTCTGGGGCCAACGTCCTGACTTTC.

The rearrangement links TRBV27 to TRBJ1-5; no reliable D call. The CDR3 consists of 15 residues. CDR1 and CDR2 from the germline V gene are MNHEY and SMNVEV (reference sequence). V was clipped by 6 bases and J by 0 bases, with 12 bases between them. The CDR3 is CASSPTGYSNQPQHF. As DNA, the CDR3 is TGTGCCAGCAGCCCGACGGGCTATAGCAATCAGCCCCAGCATTTT.

V is TRBV24-1 and J is TRBJ2-5, with D perhaps TRBD1 or TRBD2 (5 bases each). This CDR3 comprises 16 residues. Germline V gives CDR1 KGHDR, CDR2 SFDVKD. Trimming took 5 bases from V and 0 from J, leaving 15 bases between them. CDR3 sequence (DNA): TGTGCCACCAGTGCTTGGGGAAGGGGAGACCAAGAGACCCAGTACTTC. Translation: CATSAWGRGDQETQYF.

V is TRBV19 and J is TRBJ2-5; 10 bases fit TRBD1. The germline gives CDR1 LNHDA, CDR2 SQIVND (reference sequence). V gave up 6 bases and J gave up 5 bases; unmatched junction bases: 6. The CDR3 totals 14 residues. The CDR3 spells CASRETGGLETQYF. In DNA, the CDR3 is TGTGCCAGTAGGGAGACAGGGGGCTTGGAGACCCAGTACTTC. The full variable domain, in which reference TRBV19 and TRBJ2-5 provide the parts outside the CDR3, is DGGITQSPKYLFRKEGQNVTLSCEQNLNHDAMYWYRQDPGQGLRLIYYSQIVNDFQKGDIAEGYSVSREKKESFPLTVTSAQKNPTAFYLCASRETGGLETQYFGPGTRLLVL.

The rearrangement uses TRBV30 and TRBJ1-2; D unresolved. Germline V gene data show CDR1 as GTSNPN and CDR2 as SVGIG (reference sequence). This CDR3 region has 14 residues. V was cut by 0 bases and J by 0 bases, with 8 bases left in between. The chain's CDR3 is CAWSVNPPNYGYTF. In DNA, the CDR3 is TGTGCCTGGAGTGTAAATCCACCTAACTATGGCTACACCTTC.

The CDR3 reads CAIRTGAAVQFF. The CDR3 nucleotides read TGTGCCATCAGGACAGGGGCCGCCGTACAGTTCTTT. J is TRBJ1-1 and V is TRBV14; TRBD1 agrees at 9 bases. V trimming: 10 bases; J trimming: 14 bases; junction bases outside the gene matches: 14. Germline V CDR1 and CDR2: SGHDN, FVKESK. The CDR3 spans 12 residues.

The gene calls are TRBV28 and TRBJ2-7, with D perhaps given as TRBD1 or TRBD2 (5 bases each). Trimming stripped 5 bases from V and 6 bases from J, with 14 bases between. CDR3 length equals 13 residues. CDR1 and CDR2 from the germline V gene are MDHEN and SYDVKM. In nucleotides, the CDR3 is TGTGCCAGCAGTCGCCCCGGGACGATCGAGCAGTACTTC. Amino acids: CASSRPGTIEQYF. Using reference TRBV28 and TRBJ2-7 for the parts outside the CDR3, the full variable domain is DVKVTQSSRYLVKRTGEKVFLECVQDMDHENMFWYRQDPGLGLRLIYFSYDVKMKEKGDIPEGYSVSREKKERFSLILESASTNQTSMYLCASSRPGTIEQYFGPGTRLTVT.

The CDR3 region has the DNA TGTGCCAGCTCACCCGGGACAGACAGTAACTATGGCTACACCTTC. Amino acid sequence: CASSPGTDSNYGYTF. V gene TRBV18 combines with J gene TRBJ1-2, with 7 bases matching TRBD1. Germline V gives CDR1 KGHSH, CDR2 LQKENI. CDR3 length: 15 residues. V shed 3 bases and J 1 base; nucleotides not matched to a gene: 5.

This chain uses TRBV27 with TRBJ2-1; 12 bases agree with TRBD2. Germline trimming cut 6 bases from V and 7 bases from J; bases unmatched to any gene: 4. Germline values: CDR1 MNHEY, CDR2 SMNVEV (reference sequence). The CDR3 totals 14 residues. Written as DNA, the CDR3 is TGTGCCAGCAGCATGACTAGCGGGAGTAATGAGCAGTTCTTC. Amino acids: CASSMTSGSNEQFF.

This chain connects TRBV5-1 to TRBJ1-3; 9 bases align to TRBD1. This CDR3 is 15 amino acids long. The V gene end was trimmed by 3 bases and the J gene end by 2 bases; junction bases not matched to a gene: 3. Per germline, CDR1 SGHRS and CDR2 YFSETQ. The chain's CDR3 is CASSSRTGAGNTIYF. DNA of the CDR3: TGCGCCAGCAGCTCCCGGACAGGGGCTGGAAACACCATATATTTT. The whole variable domain, remainder taken from reference TRBV5-1 and TRBJ1-3, is KAGVTQTPRYLIKTRGQQVTLSCSPISGHRSVSWYQQTPGQGLQFLFEYFSETQRNKGNFPGRFSGRQFSNSRSEMNVSTLELGDSALYLCASSSRTGAGNTIYFGEGSWLTVV.